The entry below gives a single T cell receptor beta chain sequence along with its context. This sample is drawn from a study of blood T cell repertoires in COVID-19. Turning to the study itself: Material from acute and convalescent COVID-19 was sourced from the United States, Italy and Spain.

The method was immunoSEQ multiplex PCR; TCRdb's version includes in-frame clones alone and lacks a portion of them. The repertoire holds about 100,000 clones, with 70% to 90% as singletons. The V gene lost 4 bases and the J gene lost 0 bases, with 9 bases spanning the gap. The CDR3 is 14 amino acids. The germline V gene has CDR1 SGHVS and CDR2 FQNEAQ. Material for sequencing was peripheral blood. The chain has TRBV7-8 and TRBJ1-2; D not resolved. This clonotype was obtained from a man aged 45-60 years with active or convalescent COVID-19. The CDR3 is CASSSHQTNYGYTF. In DNA form, the CDR3 reads TGTGCCAGCAGCTCCCACCAGACTAACTATGGCTACACCTTC.